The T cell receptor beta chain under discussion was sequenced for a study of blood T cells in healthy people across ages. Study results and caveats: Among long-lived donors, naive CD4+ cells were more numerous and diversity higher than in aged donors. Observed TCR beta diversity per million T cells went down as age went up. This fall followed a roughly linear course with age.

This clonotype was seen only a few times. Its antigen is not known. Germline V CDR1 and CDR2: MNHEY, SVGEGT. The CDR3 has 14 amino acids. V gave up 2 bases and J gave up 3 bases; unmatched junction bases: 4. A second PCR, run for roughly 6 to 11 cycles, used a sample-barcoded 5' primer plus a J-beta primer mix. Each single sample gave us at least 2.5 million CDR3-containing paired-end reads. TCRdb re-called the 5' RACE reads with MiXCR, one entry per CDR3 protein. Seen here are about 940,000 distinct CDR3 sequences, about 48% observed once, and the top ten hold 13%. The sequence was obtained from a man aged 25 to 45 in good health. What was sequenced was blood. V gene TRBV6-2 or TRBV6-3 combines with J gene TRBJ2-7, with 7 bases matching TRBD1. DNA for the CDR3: TGTGCCAGCAGTTACAACCGGGACAGCTACGAGCAGTACTTC. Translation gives CASSYNRDSYEQYF.